The present entry profiles one T cell receptor (beta chain) with its context. Its antigen is still unknown. This entry comes from a study of graft-versus-host responses after intestinal transplantation. Sequencing used immunoSEQ multiplex PCR; TCRdb keeps in-frame clones, though not all of them. Of tens of thousands of clones listed, roughly 90% are singletons. The sequencing here drew on unstimulated CD4+ T cells sorted from spleen or lymph node cells, taken before intestinal transplant. The sequence derives from a human donor who received an intestinal transplant.

The CDR3 DNA reads TGTGCCAGCAGTGAAGCTAGCGGGACTTTGGGTGAGCAGTTCTTC. This sequence encodes CASSEASGTLGEQFF. The chain employs TRBV2 and TRBJ2-1, with TRBD2 identical over 8 bases. The CDR3 has 15 residues. Germline V gene data show CDR1 as SNHLY and CDR2 as FYNNEI. After removal of 0 bases from V and 9 bases from J, the junction contained 7 bases not matched to a gene.